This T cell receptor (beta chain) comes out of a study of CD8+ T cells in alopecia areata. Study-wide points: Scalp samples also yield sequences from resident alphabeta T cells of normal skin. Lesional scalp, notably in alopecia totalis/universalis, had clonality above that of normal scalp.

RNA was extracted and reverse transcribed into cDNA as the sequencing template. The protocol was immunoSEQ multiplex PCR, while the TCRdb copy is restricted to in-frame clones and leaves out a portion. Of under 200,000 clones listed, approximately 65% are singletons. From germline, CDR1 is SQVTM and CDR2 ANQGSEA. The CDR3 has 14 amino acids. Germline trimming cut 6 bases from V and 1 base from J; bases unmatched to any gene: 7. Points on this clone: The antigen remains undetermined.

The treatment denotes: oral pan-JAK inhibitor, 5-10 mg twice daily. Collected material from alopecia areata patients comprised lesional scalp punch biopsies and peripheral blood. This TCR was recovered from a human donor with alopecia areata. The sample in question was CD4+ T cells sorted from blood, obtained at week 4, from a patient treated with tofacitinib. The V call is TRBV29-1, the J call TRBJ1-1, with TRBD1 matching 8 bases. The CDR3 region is CSVTRGHKNTEAFF. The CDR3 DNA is TGCAGCGTCACCAGGGGGCATAAGAACACTGAAGCTTTCTTT.